A selection of T cell receptor beta chains follows, all from one sample in a study of T cell repertoires in cytomegalovirus infection. TCRdb called the reads again in MiXCR, with one record for every CDR3 protein. The sample includes around 340,000 distinct CDR3 sequences, 25% to 35% of them seen just once. For these receptors, no antigen is known. Sequencing was performed on cultured PBMCs, taken from culture after CMV antigen stimulation. All receptors derive from a human donor in good health (CMV status not recorded). Some clones in this sample may be carry-over from other donors' samples. CDR3s include the opening cysteine and the closing phenylalanine or tryptophan. D genes are given only for firm matches. The size field is filled for only some rows; it gives once, few, many or a size class.

d_call,j_call,v_call,clone_size,cdr3_aa,cdr3_nt
.,TRBJ2-7,TRBV2,.,CASIMDGSSYEQYF,TGTGCCAGCATTATGGACGGTTCTTCCTACGAGCAGTACTTC
.,TRBJ1-5,TRBV7-2,few,CASSLALMGRRQPQHF,TGTGCCAGCAGCTTAGCGCTGATGGGTCGGAGGCAGCCCCAGCATTTT
.,TRBJ2-3,TRBV5-4,.,CASSLERQGTDTQYF,TGTGCCAGCAGCTTGGAGCGGCAGGGGACAGATACGCAGTATTTT
TRBD1,TRBJ1-6,TRBV5-1,.,CASSLDRGLSSPLHF,TGCGCCAGCAGCTTGGACAGGGGGCTGAGCTCACCCCTCCACTTT
.,TRBJ2-3,TRBV19,few,CASMGRSGTDTQYF,TGTGCCAGTATGGGCCGATCAGGCACAGATACGCAGTATTTT
TRBD1,TRBJ2-1,TRBV5-4,.,CASSSLQGASYNEQFF,TGTGCCAGCAGCTCCCTACAGGGGGCCTCCTACAATGAGCAGTTCTTC
TRBD1,TRBJ2-5,TRBV12-3/TRBV12-4,.,CASSPLRDRGGETQYF,TGTGCCAGCAGTCCACTCCGGGACAGGGGAGGAGAGACCCAGTACTTC
.,TRBJ2-1,TRBV12-3/TRBV12-4,.,CASNADRHNEQFF,TGTGCCAGCAATGCTGACAGGCACAATGAGCAGTTCTTC
.,TRBJ2-3,TRBV6-1,few,CASTHRGGEDTQYF,TGTGCCAGCACCCATCGTGGCGGGGAGGATACGCAGTATTTT
TRBD1,TRBJ2-1,TRBV6-1,few,CASTMDRDNEQFF,TGTGCCAGCACCATGGACAGGGACAATGAGCAGTTCTTC